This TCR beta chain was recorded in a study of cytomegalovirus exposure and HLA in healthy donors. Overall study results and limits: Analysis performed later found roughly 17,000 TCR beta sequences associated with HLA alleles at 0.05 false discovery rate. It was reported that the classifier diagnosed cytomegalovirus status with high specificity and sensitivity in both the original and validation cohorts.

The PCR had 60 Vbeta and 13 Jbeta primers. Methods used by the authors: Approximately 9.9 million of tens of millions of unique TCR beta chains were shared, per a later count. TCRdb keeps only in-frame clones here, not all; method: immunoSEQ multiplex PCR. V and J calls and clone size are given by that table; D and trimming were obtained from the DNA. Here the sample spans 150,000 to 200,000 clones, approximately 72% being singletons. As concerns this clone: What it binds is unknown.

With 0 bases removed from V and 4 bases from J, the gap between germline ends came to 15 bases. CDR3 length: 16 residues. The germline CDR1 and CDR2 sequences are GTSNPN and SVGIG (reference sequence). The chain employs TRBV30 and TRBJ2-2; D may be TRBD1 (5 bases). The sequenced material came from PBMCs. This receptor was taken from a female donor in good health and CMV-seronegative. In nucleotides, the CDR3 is TGTGCCTGGAGTGTTGGGCAGGGTGGGGTCACCGGGGAGCTGTTTTTT. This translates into CAWSVGQGGVTGELFF. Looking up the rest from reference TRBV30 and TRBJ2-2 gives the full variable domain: SQTIHQWPATLVQPVGSPLSLECTVEGTSNPNLYWYRQAAGRGLQLLFYSVGIGQISSEVPQNLSASRPQDRQFILSSKKLLLSDSGFYLCAWSVGQGGVTGELFFGEGSRLTVL.